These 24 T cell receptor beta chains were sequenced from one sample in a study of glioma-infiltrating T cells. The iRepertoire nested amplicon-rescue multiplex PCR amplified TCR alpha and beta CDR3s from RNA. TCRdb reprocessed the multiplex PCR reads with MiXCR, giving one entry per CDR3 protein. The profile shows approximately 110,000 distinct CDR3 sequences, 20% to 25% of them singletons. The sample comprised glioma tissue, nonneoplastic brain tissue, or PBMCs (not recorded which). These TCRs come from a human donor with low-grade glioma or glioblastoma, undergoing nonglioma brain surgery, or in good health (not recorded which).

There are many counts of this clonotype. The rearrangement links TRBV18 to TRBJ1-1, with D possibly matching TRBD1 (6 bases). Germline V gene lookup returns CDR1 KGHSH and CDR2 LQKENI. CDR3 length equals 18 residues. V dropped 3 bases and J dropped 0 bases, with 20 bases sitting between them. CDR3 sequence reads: CASSPPRWGPPMNTEAFF. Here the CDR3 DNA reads TGTGCCAGCTCACCGCCCCGGTGGGGGCCCCCAATGAACACTGAAGCTTTCTTT.

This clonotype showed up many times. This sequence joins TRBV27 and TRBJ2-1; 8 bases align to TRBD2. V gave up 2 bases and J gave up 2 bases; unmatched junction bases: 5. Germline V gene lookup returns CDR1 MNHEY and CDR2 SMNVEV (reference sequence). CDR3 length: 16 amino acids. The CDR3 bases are TGTGCCAGCAGTTTAAGGGGACTAGTAACCTACAATGAGCAGTTCTTC. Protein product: CASSLRGLVTYNEQFF.

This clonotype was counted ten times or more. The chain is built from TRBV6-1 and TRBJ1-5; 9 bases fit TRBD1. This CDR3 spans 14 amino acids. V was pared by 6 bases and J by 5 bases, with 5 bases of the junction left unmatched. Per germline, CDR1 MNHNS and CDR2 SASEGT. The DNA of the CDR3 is TGTGCCAGCAGGGGGACAGGGTCATATCAGCCCCAGCATTTT. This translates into CASRGTGSYQPQHF.

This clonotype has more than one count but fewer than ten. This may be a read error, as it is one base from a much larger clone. CDR3 DNA: TGCAGTGCTAGAGATCGCGATCATGGCTACACCTTC. It specifies CSARDRDHGYTF. The rearrangement uses TRBV20-1 and TRBJ1-2; no reliable D call. This CDR3 contains 12 residues. Trimming stripped 0 bases from V and 6 bases from J, with 8 bases between. In germline, CDR1 is DFQATT, CDR2 SNEGSKA (reference sequence).

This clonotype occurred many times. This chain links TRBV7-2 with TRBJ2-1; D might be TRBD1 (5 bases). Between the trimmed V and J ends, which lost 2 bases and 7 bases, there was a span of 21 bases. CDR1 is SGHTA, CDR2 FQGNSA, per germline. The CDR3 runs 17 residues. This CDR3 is CASSLRSIGASLNEQFF. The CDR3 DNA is TGTGCCAGCAGCTTAAGGTCGATTGGGGCTTCCCTTAATGAGCAGTTCTTC.

In DNA, the CDR3 is TGTGCCAGCAGCTTAAACGGGGGCCAGGAAGCTTTCTTT. Translated: CASSLNGGQEAFF. The chain is built from TRBV11-3 and TRBJ1-1; possibly TRBD1 for D (6 bases). The CDR3 has 13 amino acids. CDR1 and CDR2 from the germline V gene are SGHNT and YENEEA. Trimming removed 2 bases from V and 8 bases from J, with 12 bases in between.

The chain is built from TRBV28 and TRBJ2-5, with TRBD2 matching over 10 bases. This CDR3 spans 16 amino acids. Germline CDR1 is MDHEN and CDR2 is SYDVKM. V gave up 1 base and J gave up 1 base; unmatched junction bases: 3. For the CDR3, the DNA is TGTGCCAGCAGTTTATTAAGCGGGGGGGCCCAAGAGACCCAGTACTTC. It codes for CASSLLSGGAQETQYF.

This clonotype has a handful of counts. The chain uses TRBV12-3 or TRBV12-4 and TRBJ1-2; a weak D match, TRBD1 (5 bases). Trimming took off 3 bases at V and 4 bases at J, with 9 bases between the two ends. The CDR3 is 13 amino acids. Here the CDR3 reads CASSFRGTYGYTF. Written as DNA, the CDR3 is TGTGCCAGCAGTTTTCGGGGGACCTATGGCTACACCTTC.

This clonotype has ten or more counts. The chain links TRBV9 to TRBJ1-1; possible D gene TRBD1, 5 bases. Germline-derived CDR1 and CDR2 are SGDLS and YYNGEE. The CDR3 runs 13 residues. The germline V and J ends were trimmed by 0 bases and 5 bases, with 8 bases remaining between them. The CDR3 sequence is CASSVGGDTEAFF. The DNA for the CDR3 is TGTGCCAGCAGCGTAGGGGGCGATACTGAAGCTTTCTTT.

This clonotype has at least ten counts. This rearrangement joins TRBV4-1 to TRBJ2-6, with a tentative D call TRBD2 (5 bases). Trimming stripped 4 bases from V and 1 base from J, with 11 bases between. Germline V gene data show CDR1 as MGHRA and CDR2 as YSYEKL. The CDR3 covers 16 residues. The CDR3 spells CASSRNPGSGANVLTF. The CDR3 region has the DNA TGCGCCAGCAGCCGCAACCCGGGATCTGGGGCCAACGTCCTGACTTTC.

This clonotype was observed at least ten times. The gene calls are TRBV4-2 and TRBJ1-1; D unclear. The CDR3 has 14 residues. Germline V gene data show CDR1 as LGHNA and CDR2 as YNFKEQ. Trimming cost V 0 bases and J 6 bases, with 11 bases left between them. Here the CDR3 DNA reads TGTGCCAGCAGCCAAGATCCGGGAAAAGCTGAAGCTTTCTTT. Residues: CASSQDPGKAEAFF.

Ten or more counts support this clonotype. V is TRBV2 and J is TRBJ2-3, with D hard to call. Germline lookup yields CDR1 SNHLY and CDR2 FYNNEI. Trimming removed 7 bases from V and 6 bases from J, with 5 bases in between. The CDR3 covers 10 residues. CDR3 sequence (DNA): TGTGCCAGCATGCGGGATACGCAGTATTTT. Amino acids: CASMRDTQYF.

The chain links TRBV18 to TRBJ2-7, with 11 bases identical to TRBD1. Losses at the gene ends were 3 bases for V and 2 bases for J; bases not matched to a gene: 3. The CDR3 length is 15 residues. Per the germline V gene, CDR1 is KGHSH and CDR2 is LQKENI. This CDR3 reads CASSPGQGAAYEQYF. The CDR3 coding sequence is TGTGCCAGCTCACCCGGACAGGGGGCGGCCTACGAGCAGTACTTC.

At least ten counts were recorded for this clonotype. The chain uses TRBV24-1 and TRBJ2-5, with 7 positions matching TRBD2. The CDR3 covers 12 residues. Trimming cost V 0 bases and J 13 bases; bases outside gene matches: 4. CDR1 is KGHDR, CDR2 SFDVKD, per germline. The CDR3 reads CATSDLVGTTYF. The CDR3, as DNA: TGTGCCACCAGTGATTTGGTTGGGACTACGTACTTC.

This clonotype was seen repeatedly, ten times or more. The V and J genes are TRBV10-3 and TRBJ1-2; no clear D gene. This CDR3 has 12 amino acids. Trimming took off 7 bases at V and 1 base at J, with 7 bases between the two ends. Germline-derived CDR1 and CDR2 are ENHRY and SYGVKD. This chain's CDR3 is CAITPDNYGYTF. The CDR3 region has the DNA TGTGCCATCACTCCAGATAACTATGGCTACACCTTC.

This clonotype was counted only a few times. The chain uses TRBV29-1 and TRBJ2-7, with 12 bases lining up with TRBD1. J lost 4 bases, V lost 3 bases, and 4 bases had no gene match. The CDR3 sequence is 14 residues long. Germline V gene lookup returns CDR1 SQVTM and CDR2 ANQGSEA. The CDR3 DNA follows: TGCAGCGTTGAGGGACAGGGGGCTTCGTACGAGCAGTACTTC. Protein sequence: CSVEGQGASYEQYF.

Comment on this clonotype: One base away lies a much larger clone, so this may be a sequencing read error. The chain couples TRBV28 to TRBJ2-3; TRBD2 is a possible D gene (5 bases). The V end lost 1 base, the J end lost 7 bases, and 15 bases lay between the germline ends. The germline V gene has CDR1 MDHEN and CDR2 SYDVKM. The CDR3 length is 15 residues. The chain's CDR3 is CASSLSWTGRYTQYF. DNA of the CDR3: TGTGCCAGCAGTTTATCCTGGACTGGCCGCTATACGCAGTATTTT.

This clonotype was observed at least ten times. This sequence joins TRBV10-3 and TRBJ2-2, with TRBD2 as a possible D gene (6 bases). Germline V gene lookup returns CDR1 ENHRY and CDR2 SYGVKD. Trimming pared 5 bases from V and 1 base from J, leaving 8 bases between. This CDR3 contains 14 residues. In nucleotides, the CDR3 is TGTGCCATCAGTCCTAGCGAGAACACCGGGGAGCTGTTTTTT. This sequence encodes CAISPSENTGELFF.

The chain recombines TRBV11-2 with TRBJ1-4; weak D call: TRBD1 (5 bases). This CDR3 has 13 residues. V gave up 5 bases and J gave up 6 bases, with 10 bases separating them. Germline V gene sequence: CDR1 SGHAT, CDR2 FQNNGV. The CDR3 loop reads CASSTRTHEKLFF. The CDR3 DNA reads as TGTGCCAGCAGCACCAGGACACATGAAAAACTGTTTTTT.

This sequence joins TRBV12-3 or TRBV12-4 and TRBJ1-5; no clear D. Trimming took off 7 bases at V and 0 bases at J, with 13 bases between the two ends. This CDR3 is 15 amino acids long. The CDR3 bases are TGTGCCAGCACCCAGTATGGCAATAGCAATCAGCCCCAGCATTTT. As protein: CASTQYGNSNQPQHF.

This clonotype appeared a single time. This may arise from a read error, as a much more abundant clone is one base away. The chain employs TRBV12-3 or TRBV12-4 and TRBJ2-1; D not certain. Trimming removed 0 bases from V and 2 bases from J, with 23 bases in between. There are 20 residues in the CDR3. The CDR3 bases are TGTGCCAGCAGTTTAGCGCTAACTATTGGTACGGCTCAAACCTACAATGAGCAGTTCTTC. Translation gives CASSLALTIGTAQTYNEQFF.

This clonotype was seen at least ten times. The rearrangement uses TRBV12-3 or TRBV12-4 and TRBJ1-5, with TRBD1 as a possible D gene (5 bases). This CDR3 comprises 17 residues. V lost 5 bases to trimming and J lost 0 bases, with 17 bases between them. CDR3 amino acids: CASSQLTEHYSNQPQHF. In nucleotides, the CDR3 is TGTGCCAGCAGTCAGCTGACAGAACACTATAGCAATCAGCCCCAGCATTTT.

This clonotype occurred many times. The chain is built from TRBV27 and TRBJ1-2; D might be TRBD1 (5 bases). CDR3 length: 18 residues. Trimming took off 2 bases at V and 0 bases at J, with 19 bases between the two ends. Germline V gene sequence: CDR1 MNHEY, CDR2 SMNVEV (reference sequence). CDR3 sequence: CASSLRGGERGANYGYTF. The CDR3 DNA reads TGTGCCAGCAGTTTACGCGGGGGAGAAAGGGGCGCTAACTATGGCTACACCTTC.

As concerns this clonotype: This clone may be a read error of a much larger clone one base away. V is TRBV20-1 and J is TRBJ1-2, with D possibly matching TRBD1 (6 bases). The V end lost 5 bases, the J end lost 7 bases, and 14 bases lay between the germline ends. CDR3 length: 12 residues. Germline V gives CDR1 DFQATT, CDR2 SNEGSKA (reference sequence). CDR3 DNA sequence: TGCAGTGCTTTTGGGGGGGCCAGTGGCTACACCTTC. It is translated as CSAFGGASGYTF.